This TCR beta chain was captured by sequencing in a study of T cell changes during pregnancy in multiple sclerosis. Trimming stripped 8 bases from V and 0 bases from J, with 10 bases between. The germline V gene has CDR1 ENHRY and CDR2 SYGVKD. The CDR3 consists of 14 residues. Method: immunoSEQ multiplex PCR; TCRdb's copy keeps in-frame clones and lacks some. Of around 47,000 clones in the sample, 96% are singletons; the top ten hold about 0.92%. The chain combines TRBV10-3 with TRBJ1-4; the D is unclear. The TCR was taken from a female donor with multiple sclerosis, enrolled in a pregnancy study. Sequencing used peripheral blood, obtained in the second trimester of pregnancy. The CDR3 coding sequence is TGTGCCATCGGCGGCGGTGCAACTAATGAAAAACTGTTTTTT. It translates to CAIGGGATNEKLFF.